The 21 T cell receptor beta chains presented below share a single source sample, sequenced in a study of vaccination effects on CD4 cells after COVID-19. No antigen has been assigned to these receptors. Sequenced by immunoSEQ multiplex PCR; TCRdb stores in-frame clones only, minus some. This table has 45,000 to 55,000 clones, under 80% appearing once. It was after approximately 11 days of culture that CD4+ T cells were isolated. All participants had two doses of either the BNT162b2 or mRNA-1273 vaccine. The starting material was CD4+ T cells from PBMCs cultured without peptide, obtained after COVID-19 vaccination. These receptors were taken from a human donor who received a COVID-19 vaccine.

The genes are TRBV2 and TRBJ2-2; D is unresolved. V was pared by 0 bases and J by 8 bases, with 1 base between. This CDR3 contains 11 residues. CDR1 and CDR2 (germline): SNHLY, FYNNEI. The CDR3 loop reads CASSEAGELFF. The CDR3 DNA reads as TGTGCCAGCAGTGAAGCGGGGGAGCTGTTTTTT.

This chain links TRBV5-1 with TRBJ2-7; the D call may be TRBD1 or TRBD2 (5 bases each). Germline CDR1 reads SGHRS; CDR2 reads YFSETQ. CDR3 length equals 13 residues. V shed 1 base and J shed 5 bases, with 10 bases lying between them. In nucleotides, the CDR3 is TGCGCCAGCAGCTTGCGAGGGGCCCACGAGCAGTACTTC. Protein product: CASSLRGAHEQYF.

The chain uses TRBV2 and TRBJ2-1, with D maybe TRBD1 (5 bases). Looked up from germline, CDR1 is SNHLY and CDR2 is FYNNEI. This CDR3 comprises 14 residues. The ends were cut back, 10 bases at V and 1 base at J, with 14 bases in the middle. CDR3 loop: CATTPHRSYNEQFF. The DNA for the CDR3 is TGTGCCACCACACCCCACAGGTCCTACAATGAGCAGTTCTTC.

This CDR3 is CASSYGFGGELFF. CDR3 bases: TGTGCCAGCAGCTACGGCTTTGGTGGGGAGCTGTTTTTT. V is TRBV11-2 and J is TRBJ2-2; unclear D gene. The CDR3 has 13 residues. Germline V CDR1 and CDR2: SGHAT, FQNNGV. V was trimmed by 4 bases and J by 8 bases, leaving 11 bases between them.

J is TRBJ2-1 and V is TRBV18; 10 bases align to TRBD1. CDR3 length equals 19 residues. V dropped 1 base and J dropped 0; count of bases not matched to a gene: 9. Germline V lookup: CDR1 KGHSH, CDR2 LQKENI. DNA for the CDR3: TGTGCCAGCTCACCACTGACAGGGGGCCCGATGAGCTCCTACAATGAGCAGTTCTTC. Amino acids: CASSPLTGGPMSSYNEQFF.

CDR3 nucleotides: TGCGCCAGCAGCCGAATGACAGGGACAGACCTCTATGGCTACACCTTC. It specifies CASSRMTGTDLYGYTF. The V gene is TRBV5-1, the J gene TRBJ1-2, with 7 positions matching TRBD1. Trimming took 4 bases from V and 4 from J; bases not matched to a gene: 13. The CDR3 consists of 16 residues. Per germline, CDR1 SGHRS and CDR2 YFSETQ.

V and J are TRBV7-7 and TRBJ1-5; no clear D gene. Germline lookup yields CDR1 SSHAT and CDR2 FNYEAQ (reference sequence). The CDR3 consists of 13 residues. Trimming removed 1 base from V and 5 bases from J, with 6 bases in between. CDR3 loop: CASSLGPDQPQHF. CDR3 bases: TGTGCCAGCAGCTTAGGTCCGGATCAGCCCCAGCATTTT.

The chain employs TRBV6-1 and TRBJ1-2; TRBD1 is a possible D gene (6 bases). V shed 2 bases and J shed 5 bases, with 12 bases lying between them. The CDR3 is 14 amino acids. In germline, CDR1 is MNHNS, CDR2 SASEGT. In DNA form, the CDR3 reads TGTGCCAGCAGTGAATCAGGGGCCATGTATGGCTACACCTTC. It translates to CASSESGAMYGYTF.

CDR3 DNA sequence: TGCGCCAGCAGCCCCACAGGGGGTGTTGGCTACACCTTC. It is translated as CASSPTGGVGYTF. V and J are TRBV5-1 and TRBJ1-2; 8 bases are shared with TRBD1. V shed 4 bases, J shed 7 bases, and the junction held 6 bases outside the gene matches. This CDR3 is built from 13 residues. The V gene's germline CDR1 is SGHRS and CDR2 YFSETQ.

The rearrangement links TRBV24-1 to TRBJ1-5; D may be TRBD1 (5 bases). Germline CDR1 KGHDR, CDR2 SFDVKD. This CDR3 region has 18 residues. The germline V and J ends were trimmed by 5 bases and 0 bases, with 19 bases remaining between them. CDR3 nucleotides: TGTGCCACCAGTGGACGCGTCCAGGGAGAATATAGCAATCAGCCCCAGCATTTT. It encodes CATSGRVQGEYSNQPQHF.

The chain couples TRBV12-3 or TRBV12-4 to TRBJ2-1, with TRBD1 identical over 11 bases. The CDR3 has 13 residues. The V segment lost 6 bases and the J segment 6 bases; nucleotides outside the gene matches: 1. The CDR3 sequence: CASSGTGGNEQFF. The CDR3 DNA follows: TGTGCCAGCAGCGGGACAGGGGGCAATGAGCAGTTCTTC.

The chain links TRBV2 to TRBJ2-6; D is unclear. Germline values: CDR1 SNHLY, CDR2 FYNNEI. The germline V and J ends were trimmed by 8 bases and 1 base, with 9 bases remaining between them. CDR3 length equals 14 residues. This chain's CDR3 is CASGSRSGANVLTF. The DNA of the CDR3 is TGTGCCAGCGGATCCAGATCTGGGGCCAACGTCCTGACTTTC.

In its sample, this clone was seen a few times. The rearrangement joins TRBV24-1 to TRBJ2-1, with 7 bases lining up with TRBD2. Per the germline V gene, CDR1 is KGHDR and CDR2 is SFDVKD. V lost 4 bases to trimming and J lost 10 bases; unmatched junction nucleotides: 6. This CDR3 has 13 residues. CDR3 DNA sequence: TGTGCCACCAGTGAGTGGACGGGGGGAGAGCAGTTCTTC. Residues: CATSEWTGGEQFF.

This chain links TRBV7-9 with TRBJ2-1, with TRBD2 matching over 11 bases. This CDR3 is 16 amino acids long. The germline V gene has CDR1 SEHNR and CDR2 FQNEAQ (reference sequence). The junction had 13 bases not matched to a gene; V was cut back by 5 bases and J by 10 bases. CDR3 in DNA: TGTGCCAGCAGCCCCAGGCTAGCGGGGGGAGGACGGGAGCAGTTCTTC. Amino acids: CASSPRLAGGGREQFF.

The chain uses TRBV2 and TRBJ2-3; TRBD2 agrees at 9 bases. With 1 base clipped from V and 1 base from J, the junction kept 3 bases outside the gene matches. The germline CDR1 and CDR2 sequences are SNHLY and FYNNEI. This CDR3 has 16 amino acids. The CDR3 coding sequence is TGTGCCAGCAGTGAAGGGCGGGGGGGCGGCACAGATACGCAGTATTTT. Protein sequence: CASSEGRGGGTDTQYF.

The chain combines TRBV10-3 with TRBJ2-2, with D possibly matching TRBD2 (6 bases). The CDR3 sequence is 14 residues long. Trimming removed 4 bases from V and 3 bases from J, with 9 bases in between. Germline assignment: CDR1 ENHRY and CDR2 SYGVKD. Here the CDR3 reads CAISAGGYTGELFF. CDR3 in DNA: TGTGCCATCAGTGCCGGGGGTTACACCGGGGAGCTGTTTTTT.

CDR3 protein: CASSDVLVIISGNTIYF. In DNA form, the CDR3 reads TGTGCCAGCAGTGACGTATTGGTAATCATCTCTGGAAACACCATATATTTT. The rearrangement links TRBV6-1 to TRBJ1-3; D unresolved. The CDR3 contains 17 residues. V lost 3 bases and J 0 bases, leaving 15 bases between the germline ends. Germline-derived CDR1 and CDR2 are MNHNS and SASEGT.

V is TRBV7-9 and J is TRBJ2-1, with TRBD2 matching over 13 bases. The CDR3 has 15 amino acids. Looked up from germline, CDR1 is SEHNR and CDR2 is FQNEAQ (reference sequence). With V trimmed by 5 bases and J by 5 bases, 3 bases remained unmatched. Here the CDR3 reads CASSRTSGGDNEQFF. The CDR3 nucleotides read TGTGCCAGCAGCCGTACTAGCGGGGGGGACAATGAGCAGTTCTTC. Looking up the rest from reference TRBV7-9 and TRBJ2-1 gives the full variable domain: DTGVSQNPRHKITKRGQNVTFRCDPISEHNRLYWYRQTLGQGPEFLTYFQNEAQLEKSRLLSDRFSAERPKGSFSTLEIQRTEQGDSAMYLCASSRTSGGDNEQFFGPGTRLTVL.

This clone appeared a few times. This rearrangement joins TRBV3-1 (or the pseudogene TRBV3-2) to TRBJ1-1; D is uncertain. CDR1 LGHDT and CDR2 YNNKEL come from the germline V gene (reference sequence). CDR3 size: 14 residues. The V and J ends lost 4 bases and 2 bases respectively, with 11 bases between them. The CDR3 DNA is TGTGCCAGCAGCCTCCGGCAGATCAACACTGAAGCTTTCTTT. Protein sequence: CASSLRQINTEAFF.

This clone has just a few counts. CDR3 protein: CAWSVGGHRGTEAFF. The CDR3 DNA reads as TGTGCCTGGAGTGTCGGGGGGCATAGGGGCACTGAAGCTTTCTTT. The chain is built from TRBV30 and TRBJ1-1, with D perhaps TRBD1 (6 bases). Germline CDR1 reads GTSNPN; CDR2 reads SVGIG (reference sequence). V shed 0 bases and J shed 4 bases, with 15 bases lying between them. The CDR3 length is 15 residues.

The CDR3 sequence: CATGTDGQGPAAGSEKLFF. The CDR3 DNA follows: TGTGCCACCGGCACAGATGGGCAGGGGCCGGCAGCGGGGAGTGAAAAACTGTTTTTT. J is TRBJ1-4 and V is TRBV24-1; the D gene is possibly TRBD1 (6 bases). Per the germline V gene, CDR1 is KGHDR and CDR2 is SFDVKD. The V end lost 9 bases, the J end lost 7 bases, and 32 bases lay between the germline ends. The CDR3 sequence is 19 residues long.